Sequencing of this TCR beta chain was carried out in a study of blood T cell repertoires in COVID-19 (TCRdb year 2020). Looking at the study overall: Samples from collaborators originated in the United States, Italy and Spain and spanned both the acute and convalescent phases of COVID-19. The material from the prospective study consisted of cDNA or gDNA derived from T cells, B-cell-depleted T cells, or PBMCs. Deeply sampled blood TCRbeta repertoires from subjects exposed to, actively infected with, or recovered from COVID-19 were included in the dataset. The repertoires were made available in a free public database intended to serve as a resource for research on the immune response to SARS-CoV-2. The samples were drawn from two sources: the first 160 participants of the ongoing ImmuneRACE study, and fewer than 1,500 subjects contributed by 6 global collaborators. The sample metadata nearly always contained a de-identified subject ID, COVID-19 status, age in years and sex. HLA class I and class II types, where available, came from metadata supplied by the sample provider rather than from assay-based typing.

TCRbeta CDR3 regions were amplified from genomic DNA using the immunoSEQ Assay, a bias-controlled multiplex PCR. Regarding the original processing steps: Within the assay, amplification of reference gene primers was used to estimate how many nucleated cells each sample contained. To quantify the absolute abundance of each unique TCRbeta CDR3 rearrangement, sequence reads were collapsed and filtered. For each sample, productive Simpson clonality was calculated by taking the square root of Simpson's diversity index across productive rearrangements. As stored in TCRdb, this immuneACCESS dataset retains in-frame rearrangements with V and J assigned. A fraction of the clones does not appear; measured against another copy, unresolved V genes explain less than half of the discrepancy, and the remainder lacks a known reason. That table furnishes V, J and clone size, whereas the DNA furnished D and trimming. The sample table holds about 310,000 clones, of which around nine tenths were seen once. 1% of the sample goes to the ten largest clones.

Summary of the overall study and its limitations: Clinical and demographic metadata were provided uncurated, with the amount varying by source and participant.

Trimming at the junction amounts to 0 bases on V and 5 bases on J, and the germline ends lie 8 bases apart. The CDR1 and CDR2 encoded by the germline V gene (reference sequence) are SGHNT and YYREEE. The CDR3 runs 13 residues from the cysteine to the phenylalanine. Of all the DNA, just the CDR3 is kept, 39 bases in frame from base 1. Whole blood was collected in K2EDTA tubes by collaborating institutions according to the institutions' own protocols. For TCRbeta analysis, collaborator samples were shipped as frozen whole blood, as isolated PBMCs, or as DNA extracted from either sample type. With respect to this clone: Its antigen target is currently unknown. No base qualities exist here, and no much larger clone lies one base off it.

Recombination joined TRBV5-4 with TRBJ1-2; a confident D gene designation cannot be given. Material: peripheral blood. The origin of this receptor is a man in his forties or fifties with active or convalescent COVID-19. The CDR3 protein is CASSLVGSYGYTF. The nucleotides are TGTGCCAGCAGCTTGGTTGGCTCATATGGCTACACCTTC.